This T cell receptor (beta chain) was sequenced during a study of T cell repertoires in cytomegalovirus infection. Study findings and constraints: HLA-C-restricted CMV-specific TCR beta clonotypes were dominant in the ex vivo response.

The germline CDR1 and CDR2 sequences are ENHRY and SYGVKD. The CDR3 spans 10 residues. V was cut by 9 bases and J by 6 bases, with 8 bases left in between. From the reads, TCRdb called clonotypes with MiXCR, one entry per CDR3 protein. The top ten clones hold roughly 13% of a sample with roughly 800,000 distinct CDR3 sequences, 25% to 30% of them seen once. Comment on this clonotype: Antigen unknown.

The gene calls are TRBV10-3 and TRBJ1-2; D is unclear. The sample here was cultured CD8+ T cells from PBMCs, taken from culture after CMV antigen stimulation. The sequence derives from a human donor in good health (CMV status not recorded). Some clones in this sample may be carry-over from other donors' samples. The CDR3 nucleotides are TGTGCCATTTACACGGATGGCTACACCTTC. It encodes CAIYTDGYTF.